The 5 T cell receptor beta chains reported below all come from one sample, sequenced in a study of CD8 T cells in ankylosing spondylitis. TCRdb redid the calling of the 5' RACE reads with MiXCR, one entry per CDR3 protein. This sample carries approximately 260,000 distinct CDR3 sequences, 15% to 20% of them seen once, and the ten largest clones take 25% to 40%. Sequencing was carried out using blood, either unsorted or a sorted T cell fraction (not recorded which). Receptors were obtained from a male donor with ankylosing spondylitis or in good health (not recorded which).

The V and J genes are TRBV9 and TRBJ2-2, with TRBD1 matching over 8 bases. Germline V CDR1 and CDR2: SGDLS, YYNGEE. The CDR3 is 14 residues long. Unmatched junction bases numbered 3, after V lost 3 bases and J lost 5 bases. The CDR3 DNA reads as TGTGCCAGCAGCGCGGACAGGGCAACCGGGGAGCTGTTTTTT. As protein: CASSADRATGELFF. Filled out from reference TRBV9 and TRBJ2-2, the complete variable domain reads DSGVTQTPKHLITATGQRVTLRCSPRSGDLSVYWYQQSLDQGLQFLIQYYNGEERAKGNILERFSAQQFPDLHSELNLSSLELGDSALYFCASSADRATGELFFGEGSRLTVL.

This clonotype was found a few times. V usage is TRBV7-6 and J usage is TRBJ2-7; tentatively, D is TRBD1 (5 bases). V dropped 5 bases and J dropped 7 bases, with 12 bases sitting between them. CDR1 and CDR2 from the germline V gene are SGHVS and FNYEAQ. The CDR3 covers 12 residues. Here the CDR3 reads CASSQGMEEQYF. The CDR3 region has the DNA TGTGCCAGCAGCCAGGGAATGGAAGAGCAGTACTTC. The complete variable domain, with remaining parts taken from reference TRBV7-6 and TRBJ2-7, reads GAGVSQSPRYKVTKRGQDVALRCDPISGHVSLYWYRQALGQGPEFLTYFNYEAQQDKSGLPNDRFSAERPEGSISTLTIQRTEQRDSAMYRCASSQGMEEQYFGPGTRLTVT.

This clonotype was found a few times. The rearrangement uses TRBV5-5 and TRBJ1-5; D gene uncertain. The CDR3 runs 14 residues. The germline V gene encodes CDR1 SGHKS and CDR2 YYEKEE (reference sequence). The germline V and J ends were trimmed by 0 bases and 6 bases, with 10 bases remaining between them. Here the CDR3 reads CASSLGLGSQPQHF. Here the CDR3 DNA reads TGTGCCAGCAGCTTGGGGCTGGGGAGTCAGCCCCAGCATTTT. The entire variable domain, with the rest obtained from reference TRBV5-5 and TRBJ1-5, is as follows: DAGVTQSPTHLIKTRGQQVTLRCSPISGHKSVSWYQQVLGQGPQFIFQYYEKEERGRGNFPDRFSARQFPNYSSELNVNALLLGDSALYLCASSLGLGSQPQHFGDGTRLSIL.

V gene TRBV10-3 combines with J gene TRBJ2-1; D is unclear. Germline V gene lookup returns CDR1 ENHRY and CDR2 SYGVKD. The CDR3 spans 18 residues. Trimming stripped 3 bases from V and 0 bases from J, with 18 bases between. The CDR3 protein is CAISDSPQAQSSYNEQFF. In nucleotides, the CDR3 is TGTGCCATCAGTGACTCCCCGCAAGCGCAGAGCTCCTACAATGAGCAGTTCTTC.

There are many counts of this clonotype. The genes are TRBV4-1 and TRBJ2-7; D tentatively fits TRBD1 or TRBD2 (6 bases each). Germline CDR1 MGHRA, CDR2 YSYEKL. Trimming shortened V by 1 base and J by 6 bases, and 19 bases separated the two germline ends. This CDR3 has 16 amino acids. The CDR3 is CASSQVVSGAGVEQYF. CDR3 nucleotide sequence: TGCGCCAGCAGCCAAGTGGTTTCGGGGGCGGGTGTCGAGCAGTACTTC.